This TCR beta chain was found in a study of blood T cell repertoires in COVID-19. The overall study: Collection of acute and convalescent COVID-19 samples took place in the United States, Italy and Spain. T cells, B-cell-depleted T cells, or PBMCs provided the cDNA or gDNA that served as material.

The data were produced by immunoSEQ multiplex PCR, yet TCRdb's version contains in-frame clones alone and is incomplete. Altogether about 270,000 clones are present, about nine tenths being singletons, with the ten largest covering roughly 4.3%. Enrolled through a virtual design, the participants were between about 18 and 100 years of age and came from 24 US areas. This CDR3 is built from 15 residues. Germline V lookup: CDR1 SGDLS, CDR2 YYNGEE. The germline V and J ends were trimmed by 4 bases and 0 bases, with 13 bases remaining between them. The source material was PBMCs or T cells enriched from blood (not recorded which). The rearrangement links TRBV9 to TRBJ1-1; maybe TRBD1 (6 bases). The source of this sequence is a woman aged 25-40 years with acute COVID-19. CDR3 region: CASSPPTGMNTEAFF. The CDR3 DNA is TGTGCCAGCAGCCCCCCGACAGGCATGAACACTGAAGCTTTCTTT.